Below, 21 T cell receptor beta chains from the same sample are listed, as sequenced in a study of cytomegalovirus exposure and HLA in healthy donors. PCR used 60 Vbeta primers and 13 Jbeta primers. Some clones are missing from TCRdb's copy, which holds only in-frame ones; the method was immunoSEQ multiplex PCR. The table lists under 200,000 clones, 70% to 80% of them singletons. The sample consisted of PBMCs. The receptors come from a woman younger than 45 in good health and CMV-seropositive.

The genes are TRBV11-3 and TRBJ1-1; the D gene is possibly TRBD1 (6 bases). Between the trimmed V and J ends, which lost 8 bases and 8 bases, there was a span of 18 bases. CDR1 SGHNT and CDR2 YENEEA come from the germline V gene. The CDR3 is made up of 13 amino acids. CDR3 nucleotide sequence: TGTGCCAGCTCTATACGGACAGCTACGGAAGCTTTCTTT. Amino acids: CASSIRTATEAFF.

This rearrangement joins TRBV30 to TRBJ1-5, with D maybe TRBD1 (6 bases). This CDR3 is 16 amino acids long. Per the germline V gene, CDR1 is GTSNPN and CDR2 is SVGIG (reference sequence). V was pared by 0 bases and J by 2 bases, with 14 bases between. Here the CDR3 reads CAWSVKGKGGNQPQHF. CDR3 DNA: TGTGCCTGGAGTGTAAAAGGGAAGGGGGGCAATCAGCCCCAGCATTTT.

Notes on this clone: Relative to the germline gene, one junction end is altered; a read error may explain this. This rearrangement joins TRBV5-6 to TRBJ2-5; 8 bases match TRBD1. Germline CDR1 and CDR2: SGHDT and YYEEEE. The CDR3 loop spans 15 amino acids. CDR3 region: CASSLVGRQGRIEDF. CDR3 in DNA: TGTGCCAGCAGCTTGGTGGGACGACAGGGGAGAATTGAGGACTTC.

The V gene is TRBV27, the J gene TRBJ1-1, with TRBD1 identical over 8 bases. In germline, CDR1 is MNHEY, CDR2 SMNVEV (reference sequence). The V and J ends lost 1 base and 3 bases, in that order; junction bases with no gene match: 13. The CDR3 has 18 amino acids. CDR3 loop: CASSLLGRQGAEDTEAFF. CDR3 bases: TGTGCCAGCAGTTTATTGGGTCGGCAGGGGGCTGAGGACACTGAAGCTTTCTTT.

Only a few counts were recorded for this clone. The chain couples TRBV2 to TRBJ2-1; 8 nucleotides line up with TRBD2. The CDR3 runs 13 residues. J gave up 4 bases and V 7 bases, and 3 bases lay outside the gene matches. The V gene's germline CDR1 is SNHLY and CDR2 FYNNEI. The chain's CDR3 is CASKEREYNEQFF. In DNA, the CDR3 is TGTGCCAGCAAGGAGCGGGAGTACAATGAGCAGTTCTTC.

The chain has TRBV5-1 and TRBJ1-1, with 8 bases that match TRBD1. The CDR3 has 14 amino acids. J was trimmed by 4 bases and V by 3 bases; bases with no gene match: 5. Germline CDR1 SGHRS, CDR2 YFSETQ. CDR3 bases: TGCGCCAGCAGCTCGACAGGGGCGGGCACTGAAGCTTTCTTT. This translates into CASSSTGAGTEAFF.

The chain is built from TRBV28 and TRBJ2-7, with D tentatively TRBD1 (7 bases). The CDR3 is 12 residues long. From germline, CDR1 is MDHEN and CDR2 SYDVKM. The ends were cut back, 10 bases at V and 6 bases at J, with 16 bases in the middle. CDR3 protein: CATRQGGGEQYF. The CDR3, as DNA: TGTGCCACCCGACAGGGAGGAGGCGAGCAGTACTTC.

The chain has TRBV28 and TRBJ2-7, with D unclear. From germline, CDR1 is MDHEN and CDR2 SYDVKM. The germline V and J ends were trimmed by 10 bases and 3 bases, with 10 bases remaining between them. The CDR3 loop spans 11 amino acids. CDR3 sequence reads: CAIAVNYEQYF. CDR3 nucleotides: TGTGCCATCGCAGTTAACTACGAGCAGTACTTC.

This clone has a single count. V usage is TRBV19 and J usage is TRBJ2-7, with TRBD1 identical over 9 bases. J gave up 1 base and V 8 bases, and 6 bases lay outside the gene matches. This CDR3 region has 14 residues. Germline V gene data show CDR1 as LNHDA and CDR2 as SQIVND (reference sequence). The CDR3 sequence: CASSPTGGSYEQYF. CDR3 DNA: TGTGCCAGTTCCCCGACAGGGGGGTCCTACGAGCAGTACTTC. Combining the CDR3 with reference TRBV19 and TRBJ2-7 gives the whole variable domain DGGITQSPKYLFRKEGQNVTLSCEQNLNHDAMYWYRQDPGQGLRLIYYSQIVNDFQKGDIAEGYSVSREKKESFPLTVTSAQKNPTAFYLCASSPTGGSYEQYFGPGTRLTVT.

The V gene is TRBV2, the J gene TRBJ2-7, with TRBD1 matching over 7 bases. There are 15 residues in the CDR3. Trimming at V came to 5 bases and at J to 0 bases, leaving 7 bases not matched to a gene. The germline gives CDR1 SNHLY, CDR2 FYNNEI. CDR3 DNA sequence: TGTGCCAGCAGTCCTGACAGGGAGCGCTCCTACGAGCAGTACTTC. Its translation is CASSPDRERSYEQYF.

This chain uses TRBV5-6 with TRBJ2-1; weak D call: TRBD2 (5 bases). Germline CDR1 reads SGHDT; CDR2 reads YYEEEE. The CDR3 is 13 amino acids. Between the trimmed V and J ends, which lost 7 bases and 2 bases, there was a span of 10 bases. The DNA for the CDR3 is TGTGCCAGCGGGGTGGAGGCCTACAATGAGCAGTTCTTC. Residues: CASGVEAYNEQFF.

The chain recombines TRBV6-5 with TRBJ2-1, with TRBD2 matching over 12 bases. V was clipped by 7 bases and J by 9 bases; unmatched bases: 10. This CDR3 is 15 amino acids long. The germline V gene encodes CDR1 MNHEY and CDR2 SVGAGI. The CDR3 region has the DNA TGTGCCAGCATCCCGACTAGCGGGAGAGGCAGTGAGCAGTTCTTC. Protein: CASIPTSGRGSEQFF.

This clone was observed once. This chain links TRBV9 with TRBJ2-2; D is unresolved. This CDR3 comprises 16 residues. V was shortened by 6 bases and J by 0 bases, with 15 bases between the two germline ends. CDR1 is SGDLS and CDR2 is YYNGEE in the germline V gene. The CDR3 nucleotides are TGTGCCAGCACCGACCCGTCGGGTTCGAACACCGGGGAGCTGTTTTTT. This translates into CASTDPSGSNTGELFF.

This chain joins TRBV29-1 and TRBJ2-5, with 9 bases identical to TRBD2. CDR1 and CDR2 from the germline V gene are SQVTM and ANQGSEA. CDR3 size: 13 residues. Germline trimming cut 6 bases from V and 5 bases from J; bases unmatched to any gene: 7. The CDR3 DNA is TGCAGCGTAGCTAGCGGGAACGCGGAGACCCAGTACTTC. It codes for CSVASGNAETQYF.

The chain joins TRBV14 to TRBJ2-7, with TRBD1 matching over 7 bases. The CDR3 runs 16 residues. The trim removed 1 base at V and 2 bases at J, leaving 8 bases unmatched. Looked up from germline, CDR1 is SGHDN and CDR2 is FVKESK. CDR3 residues: CASSQGSPGQPYEQYF. As DNA, the CDR3 is TGTGCCAGCAGCCAAGGATCCCCGGGACAGCCCTACGAGCAGTACTTC.

V and J are TRBV18 and TRBJ2-4, with TRBD1 matching 7 bases. There are 16 residues in the CDR3. CDR1 and CDR2 (germline): KGHSH, LQKENI. With 0 bases clipped from V and 0 bases from J, the junction kept 2 bases outside the gene matches. For the CDR3, the DNA is TGTGCCAGCTCACCACCGGGACAGCTAGCCAAAAACATTCAGTACTTC. Residues: CASSPPGQLAKNIQYF.

The gene calls are TRBV14 and TRBJ1-6; 11 positions agree with TRBD1. Germline CDR1 SGHDN, CDR2 FVKESK. The CDR3 has 15 residues. With 2 bases clipped from V and 10 bases from J, the junction kept 4 bases outside the gene matches. CDR3 nucleotides: TGTGCCAGCAGCCAACTGGACAGGGGGCAGTCACCCCTCCACTTT. It is translated as CASSQLDRGQSPLHF.

This sequence joins TRBV18 and TRBJ2-7, with a weak D call TRBD2 (6 bases). The CDR3 consists of 13 residues. Germline V gene lookup returns CDR1 KGHSH and CDR2 LQKENI. V lost 2 bases and J lost 2, with 7 bases in between. As DNA, the CDR3 is TGTGCCAGCTCACCAGCTAGCGCCTACGAGCAGTACTTC. Its protein is CASSPASAYEQYF.

Of note for this clone: In the same sample, other DNA sequences code for this CDR3. This chain uses TRBV18 with TRBJ2-1, with D tentatively TRBD2 (7 bases). The CDR3 loop spans 16 amino acids. In germline, CDR1 is KGHSH, CDR2 LQKENI. Trimming shortened V by 0 bases and J by 6 bases, and 15 bases separated the two germline ends. The CDR3 region is CASSPPSGGRGNEQFF. DNA of the CDR3: TGTGCCAGCTCACCACCGTCGGGGGGCAGGGGCAATGAGCAGTTCTTC.

The V and J genes are TRBV5-1 and TRBJ2-3; TRBD1 might be the D (5 bases). The V end was cut by 3 bases, the J end by 0 bases, with 17 bases between. CDR1 SGHRS and CDR2 YFSETQ come from the germline V gene. The CDR3 spans 17 residues. DNA for the CDR3: TGCGCCAGCAGCTCATCGGATGGGGCCCTTAGCACAGATACGCAGTATTTT. Encoded protein: CASSSSDGALSTDTQYF. The full variable domain, completed using reference TRBV5-1 and TRBJ2-3, is KAGVTQTPRYLIKTRGQQVTLSCSPISGHRSVSWYQQTPGQGLQFLFEYFSETQRNKGNFPGRFSGRQFSNSRSEMNVSTLELGDSALYLCASSSSDGALSTDTQYFGPGTRLTVL.

This clone showed up just once. The J gene is TRBJ1-4, the V gene TRBV7-8; perhaps TRBD1 as D (5 bases). Trimming stripped 0 bases from V and 7 bases from J, with 9 bases between. This CDR3 region has 14 residues. CDR1 and CDR2 (germline): SGHVS, FQNEAQ. CDR3 sequence reads: CASSLAGESEKLFF. CDR3 DNA sequence: TGTGCCAGCAGCTTAGCAGGGGAAAGTGAAAAACTGTTTTTT.